The T cell receptor beta chain described here comes from a study of PD-L1 blockade in urothelial cancer (dated by TCRdb to 2016 to 2017). Study-wide context: Therapy was started in the mid-2010s for all patients, and atezolizumab 1,200 mg was administered intravenously every 3 weeks. About 90% of the 29 patients were identified as males with urothelial cancer of bladder origin, and a prior smoking history was reported by 18 of 29 patients. Patients had an ECOG performance status of 0 or 1 and had received between 0 and 3 prior chemotherapy regimens. Blood samples were analyzed 3 weeks after the start of treatment (second dose) and 6 weeks after the start of treatment. Blood samples gave median yields of about 140,000 T cells and 83,000 or so unique TCRs, along with a median clonality of about 0.084. Somatic, immune and clinical correlates of response to PD-L1 blockade with atezolizumab in urothelial cancer were the focus of an exploratory multi-omic analysis. Pretreatment tumor samples, along with matched peripheral blood collected serially before and after atezolizumab treatment, underwent TCR sequencing. Durable clinical benefit was defined as progression-free survival longer than 6 months, and TCR features were also tested against progression-free and overall survival. Whole exome sequencing and RNA sequencing of pretreatment tumors were performed alongside TCR sequencing in the same patients. Several patients achieved durable clinical benefit and approximately 20 did not. Pretreatment blood TCR-seq was available for 30 or so patients, at least one posttreatment blood collection was obtained for 25 or so patients, and tumor TCR-seq was available for 25 or so patients. General findings and caveats noted by the study authors: Improved progression-free and overall survival was associated with having pretreatment peripheral blood TCR clonality below the median. At 3 weeks after the start of treatment, tumor-associated TCR clones in peripheral blood had expanded more in patients with durable benefit (n ≈ 20, p = 0.022). Because of the small sample size (n ≈ 28) and the many exploratory analyses performed, the results are intended to be regarded as hypothesis-generating.

The cohort comprised roughly 30 patients with locally advanced or metastatic urothelial carcinoma treated at Memorial Sloan Kettering on a trial protocol. Peripheral blood mononuclear cells were collected pretreatment and during treatment, with between 1 and 8 total time points per patient. The Qiagen DNeasy Blood extraction kit was used to purify genomic DNA from total PBMCs and tumor samples. PBMCs were collected pretreatment and during treatment and were isolated and stored as previously described. The germline V gene specifies MDHEN as CDR1 and SYDVKM as CDR2. V is cut back by 5 bases and J by 2 bases, with 6 bases in the junction unmatched. The CDR3 starts with the cysteine, ends with the phenylalanine, and has 15 residues. Just CDR3 DNA is preserved here, 45 bases in frame from base 1. This clone was seen a few times. The specificity of this receptor is unknown. The record has no base qualities; no much larger clone is one base away.

Synthetic TCR analog templates were spiked into each PCR to estimate absolute template abundance from read counts. Using the immunoSEQ assay, TCRbeta CDR3 regions were amplified from genomic DNA with bias-controlled V and J gene primers. Sequencing of rearranged TCRbeta segments was done at approximately 20X coverage. The original pipeline was this. Clustering was used to correct sequencing errors, and CDR3s were annotated against IMGT to assign V, D and J genes. Downstream analyses used only productive TCRbeta rearrangements and left out out-of-frame or stop-codon sequences. Clonality was computed as one minus Shannon entropy normalized by the log of the number of unique productive sequences. Clones differing between time points or between blood and tumor were identified using Fisher's exact test with Benjamini-Hochberg correction, with an adjusted p below 0.01 applied as the threshold. Not all clones reach the TCRdb copy of this immuneACCESS table, which keeps in-frame sequences only. Checked studies attribute under half of the gap to unresolved V genes and leave the rest unexplained. The V and J calls and clone size are taken from that table; D and trimming were inferred from the DNA. In this sample the table shows some 60,000 clones, about 86% of which occur a single time. The top ten constitute roughly 2.9% of the sample.

The chain uses TRBV28 and TRBJ2-7, and TRBD2 matches 10 of the central bases. This clonotype was obtained from a middle-aged man with urothelial cancer. The material was PBMCs, obtained around atezolizumab (anti-PD-L1) treatment. In nucleotides, the sequence is TGTGCCAGCAGTACTCACCTAGCGGGAGCCTACGAGCAGTACTTC. This translates into CASSTHLAGAYEQYF.